This entry lists 13 T cell receptor beta chains sequenced from one sample in a study of blood T cell repertoires in COVID-19. The data were produced by immunoSEQ multiplex PCR, yet TCRdb's version contains in-frame clones alone and is incomplete. The repertoire consists of 95,000 or so clones, with roughly 80% occurring once and the leading ten covering around 27%. The specimen sequenced was peripheral blood. These TCRs come from a man older than 75 with active or convalescent COVID-19.

The chain links TRBV12-3 or TRBV12-4 to TRBJ1-1; D call uncertain. The V gene lost 6 bases and the J gene lost 8 bases, with 16 bases spanning the gap. This CDR3 has 13 amino acids. CDR3 sequence: CASSPLGVAEAFF. CDR3 in DNA: TGTGCCAGCAGCCCCCTAGGTGTTGCCGAAGCTTTCTTT.

For the CDR3, the DNA is TGTGCCAGCAGTTACTCGAACCGAACAGGGGGCTTCGATGGCTACACCTTC. This gives the protein CASSYSNRTGGFDGYTF. The chain uses TRBV6-2 or TRBV6-3 and TRBJ1-2, with 9 bases aligning to TRBD1. Germline V lookup: CDR1 MNHEY, CDR2 SVGEGT. The CDR3 consists of 17 residues. Losses at the gene ends were 0 bases for V and 6 bases for J; bases not matched to a gene: 11.

Only a few counts were recorded for this clone. This sequence joins TRBV2 and TRBJ1-3, with a possible D match to TRBD1 (6 bases). CDR1 and CDR2 (germline): SNHLY, FYNNEI. Trimming pared 4 bases from V and 4 bases from J, leaving 14 bases between. This CDR3 spans 15 amino acids. CDR3 bases: TGTGCCAGCAGTGGAGGGGGTTTAAGAGGAAACACCATATATTTT. Translated: CASSGGGLRGNTIYF.

The V call is TRBV7-2, the J call TRBJ1-2, with 9 bases fitting TRBD1. Trimming removed 1 base from V and 5 bases from J; junction bases left unmatched: 2. This CDR3 region has 14 residues. Germline values: CDR1 SGHTA, CDR2 FQGNSA. The CDR3, as DNA: TGTGCCAGCAGCTTAGACAGGGGGCGGTATGGCTACACCTTC. Amino acid sequence: CASSLDRGRYGYTF. The full variable domain, rest sourced from reference TRBV7-2 and TRBJ1-2, is GAGVSQSPSNKVTEKGKDVELRCDPISGHTALYWYRQSLGQGLEFLIYFQGNSAPDKSGLPSDRFSAERTGGSVSTLTIQRTQQEDSAVYLCASSLDRGRYGYTFGSGTRLTVV.

The chain has TRBV28 and TRBJ1-1; TRBD1 matches 7 bases. The germline V gene has CDR1 MDHEN and CDR2 SYDVKM. V lost 7 bases to trimming and J lost 1 base; unmatched junction nucleotides: 3. The CDR3 is 13 amino acids. The CDR3 loop reads CASNGQANTEAFF. CDR3 nucleotide sequence: TGTGCCAGCAACGGACAGGCGAACACTGAAGCTTTCTTT.

The V call is TRBV5-1, the J call TRBJ1-2; 10 bases agree with TRBD1. V was pared by 4 bases and J by 6 bases, with 9 bases of the junction left unmatched. CDR1 and CDR2 from the germline V gene are SGHRS and YFSETQ. The length of the CDR3 is 15 residues. DNA for the CDR3: TGCGCCAGCAGCCAACCGGGACAGGGGATGGATGGCTACACCTTC. This sequence encodes CASSQPGQGMDGYTF.

The rearrangement uses TRBV5-1 and TRBJ2-5; 10 nucleotides align to TRBD1. Germline values: CDR1 SGHRS, CDR2 YFSETQ. J lost 4 bases, V lost 4 bases, and 4 bases had no gene match. The CDR3 is 14 residues long. The CDR3 nucleotides are TGCGCCAGCAGCAGACGGGACAGGGGAGAGACCCAGTACTTC. It translates to CASSRRDRGETQYF.

The chain carries TRBV2 and TRBJ1-3; D might be TRBD1 (5 bases). The CDR3 contains 14 residues. V lost 4 bases to trimming and J lost 10 bases, with 17 bases between them. Looked up from germline, CDR1 is SNHLY and CDR2 is FYNNEI. The chain's CDR3 is CASSAVGQSRTIYF. The DNA for the CDR3 is TGTGCCAGCAGTGCCGTGGGGCAGTCAAGGACCATATATTTT.

The chain links TRBV2 to TRBJ1-2, with D tentatively TRBD1 (5 bases). The CDR3 length is 15 residues. Trimming removed 5 bases from V and 4 bases from J, with 17 bases in between. Germline V gene lookup returns CDR1 SNHLY and CDR2 FYNNEI. The CDR3 DNA is TGTGCCAGCAGTAGAGAGGTCGACAGCCCCTATGGCTACACCTTC. Amino acids: CASSREVDSPYGYTF.

The rearrangement links TRBV6-5 to TRBJ1-2, with D perhaps matching TRBD1 (5 bases). CDR1 MNHEY and CDR2 SVGAGI come from the germline V gene. Between the trimmed V and J ends, which lost 6 bases and 7 bases, there was a span of 12 bases. This CDR3 spans 12 amino acids. The DNA for the CDR3 is TGTGCCAGCAGGCCAGGGAAAGGTGGCTACACCTTC. It codes for CASRPGKGGYTF.

This clone was detected only a few times. The chain links TRBV3-1 (or the pseudogene TRBV3-2) to TRBJ1-2; D remains ambiguous. CDR3 length equals 15 residues. Trimming shortened V by 0 bases and J by 6 bases, and 14 bases separated the two germline ends. CDR1 and CDR2 from the germline V gene are LGHDT and YNNKEL (reference sequence). The CDR3 spells CASSQDGPTSHGYTF. The CDR3 DNA follows: TGTGCCAGCAGCCAAGACGGACCGACTAGCCATGGCTACACCTTC.

This rearrangement joins TRBV20-1 to TRBJ2-5, with D unclear. The germline V gene has CDR1 DFQATT and CDR2 SNEGSKA (reference sequence). Trimming pared 4 bases from V and 2 bases from J, leaving 5 bases between. The CDR3 has 11 amino acids. The CDR3 bases are TGCAGTGCTACCAGGCAAGAGACCCAGTACTTC. Its protein product is CSATRQETQYF.

The chain has TRBV6-5 and TRBJ1-5; TRBD1 matches at 10 bases. This CDR3 spans 15 amino acids. Germline V gene sequence: CDR1 MNHEY, CDR2 SVGAGI. J gave up 0 bases and V 6 bases, and 2 bases lay outside the gene matches. Here the CDR3 DNA reads TGTGCCAGCAGGGGACAGGGGAATAGCAATCAGCCCCAGCATTTT. Translating it yields CASRGQGNSNQPQHF.